This passage covers 27 T cell receptor beta chains from one sample sequenced in a study of blood T cell repertoires in COVID-19. Assay: immunoSEQ multiplex PCR; the TCRdb copy retains only in-frame clones and omits some. The table lists about 80,000 clones, roughly 80% of them singletons. The material sequenced was peripheral blood. These receptor sequences come from a woman of 80 years or more with acute or convalescent COVID-19.

The chain employs TRBV27 and TRBJ2-1; a possible D gene is TRBD2 (5 bases). V was trimmed by 4 bases and J by 7 bases, leaving 17 bases between them. The CDR3 is 15 residues long. From germline, CDR1 is MNHEY and CDR2 SMNVEV (reference sequence). CDR3 DNA: TGTGCCAGCAGTTACCCAGGTGGAGGTGTGAATGAGCAGTTCTTC. The encoded protein is CASSYPGGGVNEQFF.

The chain couples TRBV18 to TRBJ1-5; D might be TRBD1 (5 bases). The V and J ends lost 2 bases and 7 bases respectively, with 18 bases between them. There are 16 residues in the CDR3. The germline V gene has CDR1 KGHSH and CDR2 LQKENI. The CDR3 protein is CASSPALTVWGQPQHF. In nucleotides, the CDR3 is TGTGCCAGCTCACCAGCACTGACAGTCTGGGGCCAGCCCCAGCATTTT.

V and J are TRBV6-5 and TRBJ1-4; 8 positions match TRBD1. Germline CDR1 reads MNHEY; CDR2 reads SVGAGI. This CDR3 has 14 residues. Germline trimming cut 6 bases from V and 4 bases from J; bases unmatched to any gene: 4. The CDR3 sequence: CASSLRGRNEKLFF. The CDR3, as DNA: TGTGCCAGCAGCCTCAGGGGGCGTAATGAAAAACTGTTTTTT.

The chain recombines TRBV4-3 with TRBJ1-5; TRBD1 matches 7 bases. Trimming removed 3 bases from V and 2 bases from J; junction bases left unmatched: 7. The CDR3 loop spans 16 amino acids. The germline V gene encodes CDR1 LGHNA and CDR2 YSLEER. CDR3 in DNA: TGCGCCAGCAGCCAGGAGACAGGGCTCGGCAATCAGCCCCAGCATTTT. Amino acids: CASSQETGLGNQPQHF.

The chain has TRBV14 and TRBJ2-1; D is undetermined. The CDR3 covers 13 residues. The germline CDR1 and CDR2 sequences are SGHDN and FVKESK. V was cut by 1 base and J by 9 bases, with 10 bases left in between. Here the CDR3 reads CASSQVQFSEQFF. The DNA of the CDR3 is TGTGCCAGCAGCCAAGTTCAATTTAGTGAGCAGTTCTTC.

The chain employs TRBV6-1 and TRBJ1-6; D remains ambiguous. The V gene's germline CDR1 is MNHNS and CDR2 SASEGT. The CDR3 extends over 16 amino acids. Trimming removed 2 bases at V and 3 bases at J, with 11 bases between. The CDR3 DNA reads TGTGCCAGCAGTGAAATGGGAGTCGGCTATAATTCACCCCTCCACTTT. This gives the protein CASSEMGVGYNSPLHF.

The rearrangement joins TRBV5-1 to TRBJ1-1; unclear D gene. Deletions cut 0 bases from V and 0 bases from J, with 18 bases between. Germline CDR1 and CDR2: SGHRS and YFSETQ. This CDR3 is 18 amino acids long. The CDR3 nucleotides are TGCGCCAGCAGCTTGGCCTCTAACGTACTTTTTATGAACACTGAAGCTTTCTTT. Its protein product is CASSLASNVLFMNTEAFF.

This chain joins TRBV20-1 and TRBJ2-1, with no clear D. The V end lost 6 bases, the J end lost 9 bases, and 12 bases lay between the germline ends. The length of the CDR3 is 11 residues. From germline, CDR1 is DFQATT and CDR2 SNEGSKA (reference sequence). CDR3 coding DNA: TGCAGTGCCGCAATTTTAGTTGAGCAGTTCTTC. Translated, it gives CSAAILVEQFF.

The gene calls are TRBV27 and TRBJ2-7; 8 bases fit TRBD1. The CDR3 is made up of 15 amino acids. J was trimmed by 3 bases and V by 2 bases; bases with no gene match: 6. In germline, CDR1 is MNHEY, CDR2 SMNVEV (reference sequence). The CDR3, as DNA: TGTGCCAGCAGTTTACCCGGACAGGGACTCTACGAGCAGTACTTC. This encodes CASSLPGQGLYEQYF.

The rearrangement joins TRBV7-9 to TRBJ1-1; D remains ambiguous. Germline V CDR1 and CDR2: SEHNR, FQNEAQ (reference sequence). The CDR3 extends over 15 amino acids. Trimming stripped 5 bases from V and 1 base from J, with 14 bases between. CDR3 loop: CASSPRRDENTEAFF. CDR3 sequence (DNA): TGTGCCAGCAGCCCAAGGCGGGATGAGAACACTGAAGCTTTCTTT.

This chain connects TRBV10-3 to TRBJ2-1, with D maybe TRBD2 (6 bases). Germline CDR1 is ENHRY and CDR2 is SYGVKD. The germline V and J ends were trimmed by 4 bases and 5 bases, with 12 bases remaining between them. This CDR3 has 14 residues. CDR3 nucleotide sequence: TGTGCCATCAGTGGGGACTTTAGTAACAATGAGCAGTTCTTC. Its protein product is CAISGDFSNNEQFF.

The genes are TRBV5-6 and TRBJ1-5; D perhaps matches TRBD1 (5 bases). CDR1 is SGHDT, CDR2 YYEEEE, per germline. Trimming removed 9 bases at V and 0 bases at J, with 16 bases between. The CDR3 extends over 15 amino acids. Written as DNA, the CDR3 is TGTGCCACCGCAACCTGGGGCACTAGCAATCAGCCCCAGCATTTT. This encodes CATATWGTSNQPQHF.

The chain links TRBV20-1 to TRBJ1-2; a weak D match, TRBD1 (6 bases). V lost 6 bases to trimming and J lost 8 bases, with 13 bases between them. This CDR3 is 11 amino acids long. Per the germline V gene, CDR1 is DFQATT and CDR2 is SNEGSKA (reference sequence). This CDR3 is CSAQGWEGYTF. The CDR3 region has the DNA TGCAGTGCCCAGGGGTGGGAGGGCTACACCTTC.

This chain links TRBV7-2 with TRBJ1-6; the D is unclear. With 5 bases removed from V and 1 base from J, the gap between germline ends came to 9 bases. The CDR3 contains 15 residues. CDR1 is SGHTA and CDR2 is FQGNSA in the germline V gene. The CDR3 DNA follows: TGTGCCAGCAGCACCCGGGAGTCCTATAATTCACCCCTCCACTTT. Encoded protein: CASSTRESYNSPLHF.

Only one count was recorded for this clone. The genes are TRBV29-1 and TRBJ2-3; D remains unclear. The ends were cut back, 3 bases at V and 0 bases at J, with 4 bases in the middle. The CDR3 runs to 12 residues. Per germline, CDR1 SQVTM and CDR2 ANQGSEA. CDR3 sequence reads: CSVDSSTDTQYF. The CDR3 nucleotides read TGCAGCGTTGACTCTAGCACAGATACGCAGTATTTT.

This clone appeared once. Other nucleotide sequences in the sample specify the same CDR3. V is TRBV11-2 and J is TRBJ1-5; no clear D. This CDR3 has 13 residues. Germline CDR1 reads SGHAT; CDR2 reads FQNNGV. Trimming left V 0 bases short and J 5 bases short, with 5 bases between. CDR3: CASSLDRDQPQHF. The DNA of the CDR3 is TGTGCCAGCAGCTTAGACCGGGATCAGCCCCAGCATTTT.

The chain employs TRBV6-6 and TRBJ2-4, with D unresolved. The CDR3 spans 18 residues. V gave up 5 bases and J gave up 6 bases, with 26 bases separating them. The V gene's germline CDR1 is MNHNY and CDR2 SVGAGI (reference sequence). CDR3 DNA: TGTGCCAGCAGTCCCCAACCCATATCGGAGATTTTTACAAACATTCAGTACTTC. It translates to CASSPQPISEIFTNIQYF.

This sequence joins TRBV11-2 and TRBJ1-2; 8 positions agree with TRBD1. Germline CDR1 reads SGHAT; CDR2 reads FQNNGV. The CDR3 spans 14 residues. J lost 7 bases, V lost 6 bases, and 10 bases had no gene match. The CDR3 nucleotides read TGTGCCAGCAGGAGGGGGACAGGTGGAAGTGGCTACACCTTC. Its protein is CASRRGTGGSGYTF.

This clone was found a few times. The genes are TRBV9 and TRBJ1-3, with a weak D call TRBD1 (5 bases). The CDR3 has 14 amino acids. Trimming took off 6 bases at V and 0 bases at J, with 10 bases between the two ends. Germline lookup yields CDR1 SGDLS and CDR2 YYNGEE. The CDR3 region has the DNA TGTGCCAGCACCCCGACAGACTCTGGAAACACCATATATTTT. Protein product: CASTPTDSGNTIYF.

The chain joins TRBV19 to TRBJ1-2; 7 bases align to TRBD1. CDR3 length: 13 residues. Germline loops: CDR1 LNHDA, CDR2 SQIVND (reference sequence). The J segment lost 4 bases and the V segment lost 7 bases, leaving 6 bases of the junction unmatched. The CDR3 sequence is CASTGDSFYGYTF. The CDR3 DNA is TGTGCCAGTACCGGGGACAGCTTCTATGGCTACACCTTC.

J is TRBJ2-3 and V is TRBV4-1, with D perhaps matching TRBD1 (5 bases). Germline assignment: CDR1 MGHRA and CDR2 YSYEKL. V lost 0 bases, J lost 0 bases, and 10 bases lay in between. The CDR3 covers 16 residues. The CDR3 reads CASSQDQGSSTDTQYF. CDR3 nucleotide sequence: TGCGCCAGCAGCCAAGATCAGGGATCAAGCACAGATACGCAGTATTTT.

The chain carries TRBV7-3 and TRBJ2-1, with a tentative D call TRBD1 (5 bases). Germline-derived CDR1 and CDR2 are SGHTA and FQGTGA. This CDR3 spans 12 amino acids. Between the trimmed V and J ends, which lost 4 bases and 8 bases, there was a span of 9 bases. DNA of the CDR3: TGTGCCAGCAGCTGGGGCGGCGATGAGCAGTTCTTC. It encodes CASSWGGDEQFF.

The chain uses TRBV2 and TRBJ2-3, with 10 positions matching TRBD2. The germline gives CDR1 SNHLY, CDR2 FYNNEI. The J segment lost 0 bases and the V segment lost 4 bases, leaving 4 bases of the junction unmatched. The CDR3 loop spans 16 amino acids. CDR3 DNA sequence: TGTGCCAGCAGTGGAGCTAGCGGGGGAAGCACAGATACGCAGTATTTT. Amino acid sequence: CASSGASGGSTDTQYF.

There are a few counts of this clone. V gene TRBV19 combines with J gene TRBJ1-5; 8 nucleotides align to TRBD1. CDR1 LNHDA and CDR2 SQIVND come from the germline V gene (reference sequence). The CDR3 covers 15 residues. After removal of 6 bases from V and 2 bases from J, the junction contained 6 bases not matched to a gene. CDR3 in DNA: TGTGCCAGTAGGGGGGGACAGGCGGGCAATCAGCCCCAGCATTTT. Encoded protein: CASRGGQAGNQPQHF.

This clone appeared once. V gene TRBV19 combines with J gene TRBJ2-1; 8 positions match TRBD1. The V segment lost 10 bases and the J segment 4 bases; nucleotides outside the gene matches: 6. CDR3 length: 13 amino acids. The germline V gene has CDR1 LNHDA and CDR2 SQIVND (reference sequence). The CDR3 is CATNRGKYNEQFF. CDR3 DNA: TGTGCCACGAACAGGGGGAAGTACAATGAGCAGTTCTTC. The whole variable domain, filled in from reference TRBV19 and TRBJ2-1, reads DGGITQSPKYLFRKEGQNVTLSCEQNLNHDAMYWYRQDPGQGLRLIYYSQIVNDFQKGDIAEGYSVSREKKESFPLTVTSAQKNPTAFYLCATNRGKYNEQFFGPGTRLTVL.

This clone was seen a few times. This sequence joins TRBV19 and TRBJ1-1; the D is unclear. There are 13 residues in the CDR3. Between the trimmed V and J ends, which lost 7 bases and 1 base, there was a span of 10 bases. From germline, CDR1 is LNHDA and CDR2 SQIVND (reference sequence). The CDR3 DNA sequence: TGTGCCAGTATTCCCCCATGGAACACTGAAGCTTTCTTT. It specifies CASIPPWNTEAFF. The full variable domain, in which reference TRBV19 and TRBJ1-1 provide the parts outside the CDR3, is DGGITQSPKYLFRKEGQNVTLSCEQNLNHDAMYWYRQDPGQGLRLIYYSQIVNDFQKGDIAEGYSVSREKKESFPLTVTSAQKNPTAFYLCASIPPWNTEAFFGQGTRLTVV.

The J gene is TRBJ2-6, the V gene TRBV2; D remains ambiguous. Between the trimmed V and J ends, which lost 6 bases and 1 base, there was a span of 13 bases. CDR1 and CDR2 from the germline V gene are SNHLY and FYNNEI. The CDR3 has 16 amino acids. The CDR3 here is CASSTQKSSGANVLTF. CDR3 nucleotide sequence: TGTGCCAGCAGCACCCAGAAGTCTTCTGGGGCCAACGTCCTGACTTTC.